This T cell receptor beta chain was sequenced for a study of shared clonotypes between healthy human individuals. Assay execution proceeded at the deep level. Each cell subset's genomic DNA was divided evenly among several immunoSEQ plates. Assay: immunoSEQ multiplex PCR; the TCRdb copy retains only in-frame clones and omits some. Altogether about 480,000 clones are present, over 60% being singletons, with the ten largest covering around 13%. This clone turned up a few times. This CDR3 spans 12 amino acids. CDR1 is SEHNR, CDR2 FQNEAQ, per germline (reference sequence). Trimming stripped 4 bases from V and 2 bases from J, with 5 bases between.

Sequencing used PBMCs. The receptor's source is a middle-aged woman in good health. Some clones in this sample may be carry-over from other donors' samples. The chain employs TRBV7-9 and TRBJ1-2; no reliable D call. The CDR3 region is CASSSINYGYTF. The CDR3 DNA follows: TGTGCCAGCAGCTCCATCAACTATGGCTACACCTTC.